These 4 T cell receptor beta chains were sequenced from one sample in a study of T cells in Graves' hyperthyroidism and ophthalmopathy. TCR beta CDR3 regions were amplified from RNA. During a first-round RT-PCR of the TCR CDR3, the HTBI primer set was used. TCRdb redid the calling of the multiplex PCR reads with MiXCR, one entry per CDR3 protein. The table shows roughly 200,000 distinct CDR3 sequences, with around 16% occurring only once. Sequencing used blood. These TCRs come from a man between 40 and 49 years old with Graves' hyperthyroidism.

J is TRBJ1-1 and V is TRBV12-3 or TRBV12-4; 7 bases map to TRBD1. The CDR3 spans 19 residues. With 5 bases clipped from V and 3 bases from J, the junction kept 21 bases outside the gene matches. Written as DNA, the CDR3 is TGTGCCAGCAGTCCCGGGACAGCCCCACGGGGAGTTCTGGACACTGAAGCTTTCTTT. Translating gives CASSPGTAPRGVLDTEAFF.

In its sample, this clonotype was seen many times. The V and J genes are TRBV6-1 and TRBJ2-1, with D perhaps matching TRBD1 (6 bases). CDR1 MNHNS and CDR2 SASEGT come from the germline V gene. V was shortened by 6 bases and J by 5 bases, with 11 bases between the two germline ends. The CDR3 length is 13 residues. The CDR3 nucleotides are TGTGCCAGCAGGAAGACAGGCGACAATGAGCAGTTCTTC. Protein: CASRKTGDNEQFF.

The sample holds many counts of this clonotype. The rearrangement links TRBV14 to TRBJ2-1; D possibly corresponds to TRBD1 (5 bases). The CDR3 extends over 14 amino acids. Germline-derived CDR1 and CDR2 are SGHDN and FVKESK. The ends were cut back, 2 bases at V and 9 bases at J, with 14 bases in the middle. The CDR3 coding sequence is TGTGCCAGCAGCCAATATTTGGGGCTAGGTGAGCAGTTCTTC. Its translation: CASSQYLGLGEQFF.

This clonotype was seen ten or more times. The chain uses TRBV20-1 and TRBJ1-5; D is ambiguous. CDR1 is DFQATT and CDR2 is SNEGSKA in the germline V gene (reference sequence). The CDR3 sequence is 13 residues long. V was shortened by 0 bases and J by 2 bases, with 5 bases between the two germline ends. The chain's CDR3 is CSARDQGNQPQHF. The CDR3 coding sequence is TGCAGTGCTAGAGACCAGGGCAATCAGCCCCAGCATTTT.